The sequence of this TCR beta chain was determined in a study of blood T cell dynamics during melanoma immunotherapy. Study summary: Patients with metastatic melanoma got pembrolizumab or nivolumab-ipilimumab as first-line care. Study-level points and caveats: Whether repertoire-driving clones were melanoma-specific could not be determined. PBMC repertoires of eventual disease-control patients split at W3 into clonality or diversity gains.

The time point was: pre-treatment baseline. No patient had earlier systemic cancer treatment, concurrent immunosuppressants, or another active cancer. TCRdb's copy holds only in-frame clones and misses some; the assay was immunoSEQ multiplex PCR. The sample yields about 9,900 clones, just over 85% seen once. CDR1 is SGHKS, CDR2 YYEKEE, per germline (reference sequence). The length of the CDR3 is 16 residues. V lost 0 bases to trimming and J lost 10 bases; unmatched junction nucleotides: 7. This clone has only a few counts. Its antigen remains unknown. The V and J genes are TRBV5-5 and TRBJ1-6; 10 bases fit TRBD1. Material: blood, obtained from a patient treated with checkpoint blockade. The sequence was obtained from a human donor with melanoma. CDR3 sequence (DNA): TGTGCCAGCAGCTTGGTGGCCGGGACAGGGGTCTCACCCCTCCACTTT. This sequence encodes CASSLVAGTGVSPLHF.